This T cell receptor beta chain comes out of a study of blood T cell repertoires in COVID-19. The wider study: Acute-phase and convalescent COVID-19 samples originated in the United States, Italy and Spain. T cells, B-cell-depleted T cells, or PBMCs provided the cDNA or gDNA that served as material.

This clone occurred once. Trimming removed 3 bases at V and 6 bases at J, with 11 bases between. Looked up from germline, CDR1 is MDHEN and CDR2 is SYDVKM. The length of the CDR3 is 13 residues. In the original analysis: Amplification from reference gene primers served as the basis for estimated nucleated cell counts. Assay used: immunoSEQ multiplex PCR; TCRdb lists only in-frame clones, some missing. Clonal size and the V and J genes are those of that table, whereas D and trimming came from the DNA. The sample yields roughly 120,000 clones, 88% seen once. V usage is TRBV28 and J usage is TRBJ1-2; a weak D match, TRBD1 (6 bases). The sequenced sample consisted of peripheral blood. The receptor's source is a woman in her fifties or sixties with active or convalescent COVID-19. In nucleotides, the CDR3 is TGTGCCAGCAGTTTCCTCAGGGGCAATGGCTACACCTTC. Protein sequence: CASSFLRGNGYTF.